This T cell receptor beta chain emerged from a study of technical replicates of blood from a few donors. Sequenced by immunoSEQ multiplex PCR; TCRdb stores in-frame clones only, minus some. The sample includes 68,000 or so clones, approximately 91% of them seen just once. Germline V gene sequence: CDR1 SGHRS, CDR2 YFSETQ. J lost 4 bases, V lost 0 bases, and 2 bases had no gene match. The CDR3 consists of 14 residues. The sequenced sample consisted of PBMCs. The receptor comes from a human donor in good health. Some clones in this sample may be carry-over from other donors' samples. The V and J genes are TRBV5-1 and TRBJ2-3; 7 nucleotides align to TRBD2. CDR3 loop: CASSLGGSSDTQYF. The CDR3 bases are TGCGCCAGCAGCTTGGGCGGGAGCTCAGATACGCAGTATTTT.